This paragraph covers one T cell receptor (beta chain) sequence. What it binds is unknown. These data belong to a study of cytomegalovirus exposure and HLA in healthy donors. Study findings and constraints: The dataset shows that most TCR sequences were rare, while some public TCRs occurred in many donors. Presence/absence comparisons presumed near-even sequencing depth among donors.

The PCR employed 60 Vbeta primers together with 13 Jbeta primers. Here immunoSEQ multiplex PCR was the method, and the copy in TCRdb shows in-frame clones only, minus some. The profile shows 150,000 or so clones, about 69% of them singletons. The V gene end was trimmed by 6 bases and the J gene end by 0 bases; junction bases not matched to a gene: 5. This CDR3 has 15 residues. The germline V gene has CDR1 SNHLY and CDR2 FYNNEI. This receptor was obtained from a human donor in good health. Sequenced material: PBMCs. The chain combines TRBV2 with TRBJ2-3, with TRBD1 matching 8 bases. The DNA for the CDR3 is TGTGCCAGCAGGGTCAGGGGGCATAGCACAGATACGCAGTATTTT. Translated: CASRVRGHSTDTQYF.